Following are 5 T cell receptor beta chains from one sample sequenced in a study of CD8 T cells in Susac syndrome. Reverse transcription of about 0.5 to 1 ug RNA was carried out with random hexamers. TCRdb ran MiXCR on the immunoSEQ multiplex PCR reads and lists one entry per CDR3 protein. The profile shows some 170,000 distinct CDR3 sequences, 94% of them singletons. Material for sequencing was CD4+ T cells from PBMCs. The source of these receptors is a human donor with multiple sclerosis.

The table lists this clonotype with a count of one. The gene calls are TRBV29-1 and TRBJ2-1; D possibly corresponds to TRBD2 (6 bases). Germline loops: CDR1 SQVTM, CDR2 ANQGSEA. Trimming pared 8 bases from V and 3 bases from J, leaving 11 bases between. The CDR3 is made up of 12 amino acids. The CDR3 protein is CSLGGGYNEQFF. CDR3 nucleotides: TGCAGCCTCGGGGGTGGCTACAATGAGCAGTTCTTC.

V and J are TRBV13 and TRBJ2-2; D is possibly TRBD2 (6 bases). Trimming shortened V by 2 bases and J by 2 bases, and 12 bases separated the two germline ends. This CDR3 is built from 16 residues. Germline assignment: CDR1 PRHDT and CDR2 FYEKMQ (reference sequence). The CDR3 DNA reads as TGTGCCAGCAGCTTATTCGCGGGGCGTAACACCGGGGAGCTGTTTTTT. Its protein is CASSLFAGRNTGELFF.

The chain is built from TRBV7-2 and TRBJ1-5, with a tentative D call TRBD1 (5 bases). CDR1 is SGHTA, CDR2 FQGNSA, per germline. This CDR3 has 13 amino acids. The germline V and J ends were trimmed by 6 bases and 3 bases, with 9 bases remaining between them. The CDR3 coding sequence is TGTGCCAGCAGGGGGACGGCCAATCAGCCCCAGCATTTT. Translation gives CASRGTANQPQHF.

V is TRBV3-1 and J is TRBJ1-2; 8 nucleotides agree with TRBD1. This CDR3 has 15 amino acids. Trimming took 2 bases from V and 5 from J; bases not matched to a gene: 7. Germline V CDR1 and CDR2: LGHDT, YNNKEL (reference sequence). The CDR3 DNA sequence: TGTGCCAGCAGCCAAATGGCCGGGACAGGATATGGCTACACCTTC. Translating it yields CASSQMAGTGYGYTF.

This chain links TRBV7-2 with TRBJ2-5, with D tentatively TRBD1 or TRBD2 (6 bases each). V shed 4 bases and J shed 9 bases, with 33 bases lying between them. The CDR3 extends over 19 amino acids. Germline V gene data show CDR1 as SGHTA and CDR2 as FQGNSA. In DNA form, the CDR3 reads TGTGCCAGCAGCTCGCAGACCTCATGGGGGGCACCTCCACCTCGGGCCCAGTACTTC. Its translation is CASSSQTSWGAPPPRAQYF.